These T cell receptor beta chains were read from a single sample in a study of CD8 T cells in ankylosing spondylitis. TCRdb reprocessed the 5' RACE reads via MiXCR and lists one record per CDR3 protein. The table shows around 30,000 distinct CDR3 sequences, with 13% to 15% occurring only once. Sequences were obtained from blood. These receptors all stem from a male donor with ankylosing spondylitis or in good health (not recorded which). The CDR3 runs from the conserved cysteine through the conserved F or W. D genes are given only for firm matches. Size tells how often a clone was seen (once, few, many) or the class of an expanded clone, and some rows leave it out.

CDR3nt | CDR3aa | j_gene | abundance | v_gene | d_gene
TGCGCCAGCAGCTCGCCCAGGGGCACAGATACGCAGTATTTT | CASSSPRGTDTQYF | TRBJ2-3 | few | TRBV5-1 | NA
TGTGCCAGCAGCTCTCGAAACAAACAGATAACTAATGAAAAACTGTTTTTT | CASSSRNKQITNEKLFF | TRBJ1-4 | NA | TRBV7-9 | NA
TGTGCCAGCAGCCCAAAGGAGGGCCTGAATACGCAGTATTTT | CASSPKEGLNTQYF | TRBJ2-3 | NA | TRBV7-2 | NA
TGCGCCAGCAGCTCCCTTAGCGGGATCAACACCGGGGAGCTGTTTTTT | CASSSLSGINTGELFF | TRBJ2-2 | few | TRBV5-1 | TRBD2
TGCAGCGTTGCAAAGGGAACGAACACTGAAGCTTTCTTT | CSVAKGTNTEAFF | TRBJ1-1 | NA | TRBV29-1 | NA
TGTGCCAGCAGTTTTAGGGGTGAGCAGTTCTTC | CASSFRGEQFF | TRBJ2-1 | NA | TRBV12-3/TRBV12-4 | NA
TGTGCCAGCAGTCCTCCTTCGAACACCGGGGAGCTGTTTTTT | CASSPPSNTGELFF | TRBJ2-2 | NA | TRBV12-3/TRBV12-4 | NA
TGTGCCAGCAGCCGAGAGCCGGCAGCTAATGAAAAACTGTTTTTT | CASSREPAANEKLFF | TRBJ1-4 | NA | TRBV7-2 | NA
TGCGCCAGCAGCCAAGACTCGCCCAGCGCAGATACGCAGTATTTT | CASSQDSPSADTQYF | TRBJ2-3 | NA | TRBV4-1 | NA
TGCAGTGCTAAGGGGGGTAGGGCCGCCCCAGCTTTCTTT | CSAKGGRAAPAFF | TRBJ1-1 | few | TRBV20-1 | NA
TGTGCCAGCAGCCAAGCGGTTCCGGACAGCGCGTTTGAAAAACTGTTTTTT | CASSQAVPDSAFEKLFF | TRBJ1-4 | NA | TRBV3-1 | NA
TGTGCCAGCGGGGTAGCGGGGGGCGTCGGGTACAATGAGCAGTTCTTC | CASGVAGGVGYNEQFF | TRBJ2-1 | many | TRBV12-3/TRBV12-4 | TRBD2
TGTGCCAGCAGTTTGTTCGGACAGAGGGACACTGAAGCTTTCTTT | CASSLFGQRDTEAFF | TRBJ1-1 | NA | TRBV28 | NA
TGCAGTGCTCGAGGGGGGACACGGACGAACACTGAAGCTTTCTTT | CSARGGTRTNTEAFF | TRBJ1-1 | few | TRBV20-1 | NA
TGTGCCAGCAGCCTGAACGACTGGGGGGGCACAGATACGCAGTATTTT | CASSLNDWGGTDTQYF | TRBJ2-3 | NA | TRBV4-2 | NA
TGCAGTGCTGGCGGGGAGGTCGGGGAGCTGTTTTTT | CSAGGEVGELFF | TRBJ2-2 | NA | TRBV20-1 | NA
TGCAGCGTTGGAGGGGACTCCTACGAGCAGTACTTC | CSVGGDSYEQYF | TRBJ2-7 | NA | TRBV29-1 | NA
TGTGCCAGCAGCTTAGGGCCGGAGCAGTACTTC | CASSLGPEQYF | TRBJ2-7 | NA | TRBV7-9 | NA
TGTGCCAGTAGTGACCGACTAGCAAATGAAAAACTGTTTTTT | CASSDRLANEKLFF | TRBJ1-4 | NA | TRBV19 | NA
TGTGCCAGCAGTATTGGGGACGGATCCTACGAGCAGTACTTC | CASSIGDGSYEQYF | TRBJ2-7 | NA | TRBV12-3/TRBV12-4 | NA
TGCGCCAGCTCATCAGGGGACCAAGCCAATGAGCAGTTCTTC | CASSSGDQANEQFF | TRBJ2-1 | few | TRBV5-1 | NA
TGCAGCGTTGAATCTGGGGGGGGGAACACCGGGGAGCTGTTTTTT | CSVESGGGNTGELFF | TRBJ2-2 | NA | TRBV29-1 | TRBD2
TGTGCCAGCAGCTTAGTGGCGGGTGCGACCACCGGGGAGCTGTTTTTT | CASSLVAGATTGELFF | TRBJ2-2 | NA | TRBV7-9 | NA
TGTGCCAGCAATTCGGCCGGACATGAGCAGTTCTTC | CASNSAGHEQFF | TRBJ2-1 | few | TRBV6-2/TRBV6-3 | NA